At least ten counts were recorded for the clone carrying this T cell receptor (beta chain). The target antigen is unknown. Per germline, CDR1 SNHLY and CDR2 FYNNEI. CDR3 size: 15 residues. V was pared by 4 bases and J by 0 bases, with 9 bases between. TCRdb ran MiXCR on the 5' RACE reads and lists one entry per CDR3 protein. The table includes about 51,000 distinct CDR3 sequences, around 16% detected once. These data originate in a study of neurological immune-mediated disorders. Whole-study findings and limits: CDR3 amino acid sequences of expanded clones were not shared across subjects, a result suggesting private repertoires in all groups.

The genes are TRBV2 and TRBJ2-2; a possible D gene is TRBD2 (5 bases). Sequenced: PBMCs. The TCR originated in a man in his sixties in good health. The CDR3, as DNA: TGTGCCAGCAGTGGCTTCGGGGCGAACACCGGGGAGCTGTTTTTT. Translation: CASSGFGANTGELFF.